These 30 T cell receptor beta chains share one sample of origin, sequenced in a study of vaccination effects on CD4 cells after COVID-19. Sequencing used immunoSEQ multiplex PCR; TCRdb keeps in-frame clones, though not all of them. The sample lists 47,000 or so clones, roughly three quarters occurring once. Antigens for these TCRs are unknown. CD4+ T cells were isolated after around 9 days of culture. Each participant received a vaccine that was either BNT162b2 or mRNA-1273, given as two doses. Material: CD4+ T cells from PBMCs cultured without peptide, obtained after COVID-19 vaccination. Receptors originate from a human donor who received a COVID-19 vaccine.

This clone has just a few counts. This chain uses TRBV27 with TRBJ2-7; 12 nucleotides align to TRBD1. Germline CDR1 reads MNHEY; CDR2 reads SMNVEV (reference sequence). CDR3 length: 17 amino acids. V was pared by 5 bases and J by 5 bases, with 13 bases of the junction left unmatched. The chain's CDR3 is CASSQPLGQGATNEQYF. In DNA, the CDR3 is TGTGCCAGCAGTCAACCTCTGGGACAGGGGGCGACGAACGAGCAGTACTTC.

The chain couples TRBV3-1 (or the pseudogene TRBV3-2) to TRBJ1-2; tentative D call: TRBD1 (6 bases). V dropped 3 bases and J dropped 4 bases, with 15 bases sitting between them. Germline V gene sequence: CDR1 LGHDT, CDR2 YNNKEL (reference sequence). The CDR3 is 15 residues long. The CDR3 is CASSHNLQGLYGYTF. The CDR3 coding sequence is TGTGCCAGCAGCCATAATTTACAGGGCCTCTATGGCTACACCTTC.

The rearrangement links TRBV21-1 to TRBJ2-7. TRBV21-1 is labeled a pseudogene. This CDR3 comprises 14 residues. CDR3 nucleotides: TGTGCCACCGCGCAGGGAGAGGTGTCCTACGAGCAGTACTTC. The encoded protein is CATAQGEVSYEQYF.

CDR3 sequence: CSVEGLSLQETQYF. CDR3 in DNA: TGCAGCGTTGAGGGACTATCCCTCCAAGAGACCCAGTACTTC. This chain links TRBV29-1 with TRBJ2-5, with 7 nucleotides matching TRBD2. This CDR3 contains 14 residues. CDR1 SQVTM and CDR2 ANQGSEA come from the germline V gene. The V segment lost 3 bases and the J segment 1 base; nucleotides outside the gene matches: 5.

The V gene is TRBV12-3 or TRBV12-4, the J gene TRBJ1-1; D is unclear. The CDR3 contains 13 residues. V lost 5 bases to trimming and J lost 5 bases, with 12 bases between them. CDR3 region: CASSRLGVTEAFF. The CDR3 DNA reads as TGTGCCAGCAGTCGACTTGGGGTTACTGAAGCTTTCTTT.

The chain recombines TRBV7-9 with TRBJ2-3, with D possibly TRBD2 on 7 matching bases. The V gene's germline CDR1 is SEHNR and CDR2 FQNEAQ (reference sequence). The CDR3 spans 13 residues. V was pared by 5 bases and J by 2 bases, with 8 bases between. DNA of the CDR3: TGTGCCAGCAGCCGGGGGGCCACAGATACGCAGTATTTT. The encoded protein is CASSRGATDTQYF.

The V call is TRBV11-2, the J call TRBJ2-3, with 7 bases aligning to TRBD1. The V gene's germline CDR1 is SGHAT and CDR2 FQNNGV. V was pared by 2 bases and J by 6 bases, with 8 bases of the junction left unmatched. CDR3 length equals 15 residues. Here the CDR3 reads CASSLRQGVGDTQYF. The CDR3 DNA reads TGTGCCAGCAGCTTACGACAGGGAGTTGGGGATACGCAGTATTTT.

V usage is TRBV18 and J usage is TRBJ1-2, with D possibly being TRBD1 (5 bases). Germline CDR1 and CDR2: KGHSH and LQKENI. This CDR3 has 16 amino acids. The V end was cut by 3 bases, the J end by 3 bases, with 17 bases between. The CDR3 region is CASSPRQRGPDYGYTF. CDR3 DNA sequence: TGTGCCAGCTCACCGAGACAGCGAGGGCCGGACTATGGCTACACCTTC.

This clone was detected only once. The V and J genes are TRBV19 and TRBJ1-6, with D maybe TRBD1 (5 bases). Germline assignment: CDR1 LNHDA and CDR2 SQIVND (reference sequence). CDR3 size: 13 residues. Trimming shortened V by 7 bases and J by 5 bases, and 9 bases separated the two germline ends. CDR3 sequence: CASNLGDNSPLHF. CDR3 in DNA: TGTGCCAGTAACTTAGGGGATAATTCACCCCTCCACTTT.

This clone has just a few counts. The chain is built from TRBV5-4 and TRBJ2-7; the match to TRBD1 covers 8 bases. Germline lookup yields CDR1 SGHNT and CDR2 YYREEE (reference sequence). CDR3 length equals 14 residues. J was trimmed by 2 bases and V by 4 bases; bases with no gene match: 5. In DNA, the CDR3 is TGTGCCAGCAGCGACGACAGGGGAGCCTACGAGCAGTACTTC. Translated, it gives CASSDDRGAYEQYF.

The chain has TRBV11-3 and TRBJ2-2; tentatively, D is TRBD2 (5 bases). Germline CDR1 reads SGHNT; CDR2 reads YENEEA. CDR3 length: 14 amino acids. Between the trimmed V and J ends, which lost 4 bases and 7 bases, there was a span of 13 bases. CDR3 nucleotides: TGTGCCAGCAGCTCAGTCCCCCGGGACGGGGAGCTGTTTTTT. This gives the protein CASSSVPRDGELFF.

The chain employs TRBV4-1 and TRBJ2-7, with 8 bases aligning to TRBD2. The CDR3 spans 18 residues. Germline CDR1 is MGHRA and CDR2 is YSYEKL. After removal of 3 bases from V and 0 bases from J, the junction contained 13 bases not matched to a gene. CDR3 sequence reads: CASSHPSLGGVYSYEQYF. The CDR3 nucleotides are TGCGCCAGCAGCCATCCTAGTCTCGGGGGGGTTTACTCCTACGAGCAGTACTTC.

This clone showed up just a few times. This rearrangement joins TRBV2 to TRBJ1-1; D gene uncertain. Trimming cost V 6 bases and J 2 bases, with 10 bases left between them. Germline CDR1 SNHLY, CDR2 FYNNEI. CDR3 size: 13 residues. The CDR3 DNA follows: TGTGCCAGCAGCGCAGGAGCCAACACTGAAGCTTTCTTT. Its translation: CASSAGANTEAFF.

The chain couples TRBV19 to TRBJ2-1; 8 positions match TRBD2. V lost 4 bases to trimming and J lost 6 bases; unmatched junction nucleotides: 17. Germline loops: CDR1 LNHDA, CDR2 SQIVND (reference sequence). The CDR3 is 18 amino acids. The CDR3 spells CASSTSSGTRIVGNEQFF. CDR3 coding DNA: TGTGCCAGTAGTACATCTTCCGGGACTAGGATCGTCGGCAATGAGCAGTTCTTC.

The chain carries TRBV5-1 and TRBJ1-1; no firm D call. CDR3 length: 16 residues. From germline, CDR1 is SGHRS and CDR2 YFSETQ. V was cut by 0 bases and J by 1 base, with 13 bases left in between. CDR3 in amino acids: CASSLGQAPGNTEAFF. The CDR3 region has the DNA TGCGCCAGCAGCTTGGGTCAGGCCCCTGGGAACACTGAAGCTTTCTTT.

The CDR3 reads CASSHSVDTQYF. The CDR3 DNA reads as TGTGCCAGCAGCCACTCCGTGGATACGCAGTATTTT. The rearrangement uses TRBV3-1 (or the pseudogene TRBV3-2) and TRBJ2-3, with unresolved D. CDR1 and CDR2 (germline): LGHDT, YNNKEL (reference sequence). V was pared by 3 bases and J by 6 bases, with 7 bases between. The CDR3 is 12 amino acids.

The V call is TRBV6-5, the J call TRBJ2-5, with 7 bases matching TRBD1. V was pared by 6 bases and J by 2 bases, with 6 bases of the junction left unmatched. Germline V gives CDR1 MNHEY, CDR2 SVGAGI. The CDR3 length is 14 residues. CDR3 in amino acids: CASSYGTAQETQYF. The CDR3 DNA sequence: TGTGCCAGCAGCTACGGGACAGCTCAAGAGACCCAGTACTTC.

The sample holds a few counts of this clone. This chain connects TRBV7-8 to TRBJ2-6; 11 nucleotides agree with TRBD2. In germline, CDR1 is SGHVS, CDR2 FQNEAQ. With V trimmed by 2 bases and J by 2 bases, 2 bases remained unmatched. The CDR3 has 17 residues. The CDR3 region has the DNA TGTGCCAGCAGCTTAACGGGACTAGCGGCTGGGGCCAACGTCCTGACTTTC. Protein: CASSLTGLAAGANVLTF.

The chain links TRBV2 to TRBJ1-1, with D maybe TRBD1 (5 bases). The V and J ends lost 7 bases and 0 bases respectively, with 12 bases between them. Germline CDR1 is SNHLY and CDR2 is FYNNEI. CDR3 size: 14 residues. The CDR3 loop reads CASNQDRMNTEAFF. The CDR3 DNA reads as TGTGCCAGCAACCAAGACAGAATGAACACTGAAGCTTTCTTT.

The chain uses TRBV29-1 and TRBJ2-6, with a weak D call TRBD2 (5 bases). Trimming took off 7 bases at V and 4 bases at J, with 11 bases between the two ends. Germline V gene data show CDR1 as SQVTM and CDR2 as ANQGSEA. The CDR3 is 13 residues long. This CDR3 is CSAERLGANVLTF. Written as DNA, the CDR3 is TGCAGCGCGGAAAGACTAGGGGCCAACGTCCTGACTTTC.

The gene calls are TRBV7-8 and TRBJ1-2; TRBD1 might be the D (6 bases). This CDR3 contains 15 residues. Germline V gene sequence: CDR1 SGHVS, CDR2 FQNEAQ. V lost 5 bases and J 4 bases, leaving 17 bases between the germline ends. CDR3 region: CASSLSQGSFYGYTF. In DNA form, the CDR3 reads TGTGCCAGCAGCCTCTCTCAGGGGTCCTTCTATGGCTACACCTTC.

The V gene is TRBV10-3, the J gene TRBJ1-1; D may be TRBD1 (5 bases). The CDR3 is made up of 12 amino acids. V lost 2 bases to trimming and J lost 11 bases, with 12 bases between them. Germline assignment: CDR1 ENHRY and CDR2 SYGVKD. As DNA, the CDR3 is TGTGCCATCAGTGAGCCCGGGACTGGGGCTTTCTTT. It translates to CAISEPGTGAFF.

The chain employs TRBV5-1 and TRBJ2-3; no clear D. CDR3 length: 13 amino acids. V gave up 2 bases and J gave up 2 bases, with 6 bases separating them. The germline V gene has CDR1 SGHRS and CDR2 YFSETQ. The CDR3 reads CASSFRDTDTQYF. CDR3 nucleotides: TGCGCCAGCAGCTTTAGGGACACAGATACGCAGTATTTT.

The genes are TRBV19 and TRBJ2-6, with D tentatively TRBD2 (5 bases). Germline-derived CDR1 and CDR2 are LNHDA and SQIVND (reference sequence). Deletions cut 3 bases from V and 4 bases from J, with 22 bases between. This CDR3 comprises 19 residues. CDR3 nucleotide sequence: TGTGCCAGTAGTATCCCCAACCCAGGTCGAGGGTCCGGGGCCAACGTCCTGACTTTC. Its protein product is CASSIPNPGRGSGANVLTF.

V usage is TRBV7-9 and J usage is TRBJ1-6; D is perhaps TRBD1 (6 bases). Trimming took off 5 bases at V and 6 bases at J, with 11 bases between the two ends. Germline V CDR1 and CDR2: SEHNR, FQNEAQ (reference sequence). CDR3 length: 14 residues. In nucleotides, the CDR3 is TGTGCCAGCAGCGAAACAGGGAGTAATTCACCCCTCCACTTT. Its translation is CASSETGSNSPLHF. Full variable domain (missing parts from reference TRBV7-9 and TRBJ1-6): DTGVSQNPRHKITKRGQNVTFRCDPISEHNRLYWYRQTLGQGPEFLTYFQNEAQLEKSRLLSDRFSAERPKGSFSTLEIQRTEQGDSAMYLCASSETGSNSPLHFGNGTRLTVT.

The V call is TRBV21-1, the J call TRBJ1-5. TRBV21-1 is given as a pseudogene. The CDR3 loop spans 14 amino acids. CDR3: CASSMREGNQPQHF. CDR3 coding DNA: TGTGCCAGCAGCATGCGGGAGGGCAATCAGCCCCAGCATTTT.

The V and J genes are TRBV6-5 and TRBJ1-1; D is perhaps TRBD1 (5 bases). This CDR3 has 14 residues. The germline CDR1 and CDR2 sequences are MNHEY and SVGAGI. Trimming took 2 bases from V and 4 from J, leaving 11 bases between them. CDR3 sequence reads: CASSYGGTTTEAFF. The CDR3 DNA sequence: TGTGCCAGCAGTTACGGGGGTACGACCACTGAAGCTTTCTTT.

This clone was found a few times. V usage is TRBV10-1 and J usage is TRBJ1-2; TRBD1 aligns across 7 bases. CDR3 length equals 13 residues. CDR1 is WNHNN, CDR2 SYGVQD, per germline (reference sequence). The V gene end was trimmed by 2 bases and the J gene end by 3 bases; junction bases not matched to a gene: 0. The CDR3 nucleotides read TGCGCCAGCAGTGAGGGACAGGACTATGGCTACACCTTC. Translated, it gives CASSEGQDYGYTF.

This sequence joins TRBV3-1 (or the pseudogene TRBV3-2) and TRBJ2-3, with TRBD2 identical over 10 bases. CDR3 length: 14 residues. The V gene's germline CDR1 is LGHDT and CDR2 YNNKEL (reference sequence). The junction had 2 bases not matched to a gene; V was cut back by 5 bases and J by 3 bases. The CDR3 DNA reads as TGTGCCAGCAGCTTACTAGCGGGGACAGATACGCAGTATTTT. This codes for CASSLLAGTDTQYF.

The CDR3 bases are TGTGCCAGCAGCTTGGGATCGGACAGGTTTAGAGCGAGTCAGCAGTACTTC. Amino acid sequence: CASSLGSDRFRASQQYF. The rearrangement joins TRBV5-5 to TRBJ2-7, with 7 bases identical to TRBD1. The CDR3 covers 17 residues. Unmatched junction bases numbered 17, after V lost 0 bases and J lost 8 bases. Germline V CDR1 and CDR2: SGHKS, YYEKEE (reference sequence).